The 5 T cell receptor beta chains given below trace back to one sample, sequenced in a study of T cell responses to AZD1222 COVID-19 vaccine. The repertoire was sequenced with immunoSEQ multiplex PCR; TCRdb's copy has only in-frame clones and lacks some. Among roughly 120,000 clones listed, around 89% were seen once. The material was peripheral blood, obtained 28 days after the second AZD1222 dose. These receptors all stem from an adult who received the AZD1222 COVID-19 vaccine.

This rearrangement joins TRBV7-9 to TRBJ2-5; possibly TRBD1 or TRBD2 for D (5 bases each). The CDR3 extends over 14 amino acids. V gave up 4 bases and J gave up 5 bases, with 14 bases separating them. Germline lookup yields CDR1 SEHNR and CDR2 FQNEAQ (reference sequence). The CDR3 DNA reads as TGTGCCAGCAGCTGGGGGTCCAGGGTCGAGACCCAGTACTTC. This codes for CASSWGSRVETQYF.

CDR3 nucleotides: TGTGCCAGCAGCTTACTCTTCTCTGGGGCCAACGTCCTGACTTTC. Translating gives CASSLLFSGANVLTF. This rearrangement joins TRBV7-2 to TRBJ2-6; D ambiguous. With 2 bases removed from V and 0 bases from J, the gap between germline ends came to 5 bases. Germline CDR1 reads SGHTA; CDR2 reads FQGNSA. The CDR3 totals 15 residues.

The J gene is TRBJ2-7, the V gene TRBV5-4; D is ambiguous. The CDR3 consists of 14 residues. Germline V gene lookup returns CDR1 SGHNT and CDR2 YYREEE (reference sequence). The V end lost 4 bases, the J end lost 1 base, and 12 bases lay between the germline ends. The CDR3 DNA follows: TGTGCCAGCAGCCAGGCGGTTAGTTCCTACGAGCAGTACTTC. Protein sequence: CASSQAVSSYEQYF.

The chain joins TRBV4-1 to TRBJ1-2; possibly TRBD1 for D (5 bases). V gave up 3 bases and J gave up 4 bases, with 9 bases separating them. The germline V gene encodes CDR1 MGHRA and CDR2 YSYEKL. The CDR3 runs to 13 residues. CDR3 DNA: TGCGCCAGCAGCCAGGGGCAGCTCTATGGCTACACCTTC. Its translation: CASSQGQLYGYTF.

This CDR3 reads CASSRDSGNTIYF. The CDR3 bases are TGTGCCAGCAGCAGGGACTCTGGAAACACCATATATTTT. The V call is TRBV6-5, the J call TRBJ1-3; possible D gene TRBD1, 5 bases. This CDR3 spans 13 amino acids. Germline CDR1 is MNHEY and CDR2 is SVGAGI. V lost 6 bases to trimming and J lost 0 bases, with 6 bases between them.